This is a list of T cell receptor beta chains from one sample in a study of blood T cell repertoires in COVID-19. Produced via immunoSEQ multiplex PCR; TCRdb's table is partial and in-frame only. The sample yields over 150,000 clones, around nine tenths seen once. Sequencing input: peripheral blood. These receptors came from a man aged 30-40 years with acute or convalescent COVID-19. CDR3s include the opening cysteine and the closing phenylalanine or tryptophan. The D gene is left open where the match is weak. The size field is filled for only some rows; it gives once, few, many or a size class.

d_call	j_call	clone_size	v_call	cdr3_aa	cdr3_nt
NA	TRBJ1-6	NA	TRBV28	CASGADANSPLHF	TGTGCCAGCGGTGCGGATGCTAATTCACCCCTCCACTTT
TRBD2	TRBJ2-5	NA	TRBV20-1	CSASSGGEETQYF	TGCAGTGCTAGTAGCGGGGGCGAAGAGACCCAGTACTTC
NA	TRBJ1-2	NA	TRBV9	CASSVGRRNYGYTF	TGTGCCAGCAGCGTAGGTCGCAGGAACTATGGCTACACCTTC
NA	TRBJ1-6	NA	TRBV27	CASSLGQGPLITLHF	TGTGCCAGCAGTTTAGGGCAGGGCCCCCTAATCACCCTCCACTTT
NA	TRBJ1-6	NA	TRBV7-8	CASSLAAGSNSPLHF	TGTGCCAGCAGCTTAGCGGCAGGCTCTAATTCACCCCTCCACTTT
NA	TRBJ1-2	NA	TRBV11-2	CASSLAGAYGYTF	TGTGCCAGCAGCTTGGCAGGGGCGTACGGCTACACCTTC
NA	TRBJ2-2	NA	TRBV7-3	CASSWASSNTGELFF	TGTGCCAGCAGCTGGGCCAGCTCGAACACCGGGGAGCTGTTTTTT
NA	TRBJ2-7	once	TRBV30	CAWSRGRRVGYEQYF	TGTGCCTGGAGTAGGGGGCGGAGGGTCGGGTACGAGCAGTACTTC
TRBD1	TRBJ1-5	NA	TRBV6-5	CASSYGDRGVQPQHF	TGTGCCAGCAGTTACGGGGACAGGGGTGTTCAGCCCCAGCATTTT
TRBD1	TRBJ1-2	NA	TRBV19	CASRDRVESYGYTF	TGTGCCAGTAGGGACAGGGTAGAGAGCTATGGCTACACCTTC
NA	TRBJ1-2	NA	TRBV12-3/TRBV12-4	CASRPGVRGYTF	TGTGCCAGCAGGCCAGGGGTTAGGGGCTACACCTTC
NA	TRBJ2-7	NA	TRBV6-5	CASSRVSSSYEQYF	TGTGCCAGCAGCCGGGTCTCGAGCTCCTACGAGCAGTACTTC
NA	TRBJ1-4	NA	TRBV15	CATSRDRMRANEKLFF	TGTGCCACCAGCAGAGATCGGATGCGGGCTAATGAAAAACTGTTTTTT
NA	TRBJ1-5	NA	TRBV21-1	CASSIGAGRSNQPQHF	TGTGCCAGCAGCATTGGGGCCGGGAGAAGCAATCAGCCCCAGCATTTT
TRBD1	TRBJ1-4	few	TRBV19	CASSNGVGGGRGEKLFF	TGTGCCAGTAGTAATGGGGTCGGAGGGGGCCGTGGCGAAAAACTGTTTTTT
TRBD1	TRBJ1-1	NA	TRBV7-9	CASSLSGQRNTEAFF	TGTGCCAGCAGCTTATCGGGACAGAGGAACACTGAAGCTTTCTTT
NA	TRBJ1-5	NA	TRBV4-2	CASSPVIGQPQHF	TGTGCCAGCAGCCCAGTTATTGGTCAGCCCCAGCATTTT
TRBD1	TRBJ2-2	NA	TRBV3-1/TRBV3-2	CASRNRDRGERRYTGELFF	TGTGCCAGCAGAAACCGGGACAGGGGAGAACGGAGGTACACCGGGGAGCTGTTTTTT
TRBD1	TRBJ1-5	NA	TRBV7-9	CASSLGSGTGYQPQHF	TGTGCCAGCAGCTTAGGCTCCGGGACAGGATATCAGCCCCAGCATTTT
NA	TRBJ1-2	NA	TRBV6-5	CASSLTGTRYGYTF	TGTGCCAGCAGTCTTACAGGGACCCGCTATGGCTACACCTTC
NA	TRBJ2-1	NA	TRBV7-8	CASSLTAGSYNEQFF	TGTGCCAGCAGCTTAACCGCGGGCTCCTACAATGAGCAGTTCTTC
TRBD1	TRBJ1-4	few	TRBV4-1	CASCYRDRGVRKNEKLFF	TGCGCCAGCTGTTACCGAGACAGGGGAGTAAGGAAAAATGAAAAACTGTTTTTT
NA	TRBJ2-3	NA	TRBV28	CASRPRIGGGLDTQYF	TGTGCCAGCAGACCCAGGATAGGGGGGGGTTTAGATACGCAGTATTTT
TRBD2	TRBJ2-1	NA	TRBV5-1	CASSSLGLAGAEQFF	TGCGCCAGCAGCTCCCTGGGACTAGCGGGAGCTGAGCAGTTCTTC
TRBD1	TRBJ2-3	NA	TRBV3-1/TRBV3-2	CASSQLRGYTDTQYF	TGTGCCAGCAGCCAACTCAGGGGGTACACAGATACGCAGTATTTT
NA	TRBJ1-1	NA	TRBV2	CASSERLESYMNTEAFF	TGTGCCAGCAGTGAAAGGTTGGAGAGTTACATGAACACTGAAGCTTTCTTT
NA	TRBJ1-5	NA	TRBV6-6	CASTEFRGRAGQPQHF	TGTGCCAGCACCGAATTCCGGGGTCGGGCGGGGCAGCCCCAGCATTTT
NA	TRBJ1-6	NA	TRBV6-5	CASSYSSALPLHF	TGTGCCAGCAGTTACTCAAGCGCTCTCCCCCTCCACTTT
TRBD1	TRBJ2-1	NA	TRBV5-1	CASSRSGQEVWNEQFF	TGCGCCAGCAGCCGTTCGGGACAGGAGGTGTGGAATGAGCAGTTCTTC
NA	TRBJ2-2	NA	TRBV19	CASSIRDNTGELFF	TGTGCCAGTAGTATTCGGGATAACACCGGGGAGCTGTTTTTT
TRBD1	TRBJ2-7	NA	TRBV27	CARSGTGSYEQYF	TGTGCCAGGTCCGGGACAGGGTCCTACGAGCAGTACTTC
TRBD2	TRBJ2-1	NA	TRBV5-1	CASSLVGSGGANEQFF	TGCGCCAGCAGCTTGGTCGGAAGCGGGGGGGCCAATGAGCAGTTCTTC
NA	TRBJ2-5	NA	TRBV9	CASSTQDGGETQYF	TGTGCCAGCAGCACCCAGGACGGAGGGGAGACCCAGTACTTC
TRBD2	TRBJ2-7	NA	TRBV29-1	CSVPGQRGTHEQYF	TGCAGCGTTCCCGGACAGCGGGGGACCCACGAGCAGTACTTC
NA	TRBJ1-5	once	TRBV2	CASSGSGDTNQPQHF	TGTGCCAGCAGTGGATCAGGGGACACCAATCAGCCCCAGCATTTT
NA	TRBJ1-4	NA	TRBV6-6	CASSYSRVFNEKLFF	TGTGCCAGCAGTTACTCCAGGGTCTTTAATGAAAAACTGTTTTTT
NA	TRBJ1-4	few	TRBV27	CASSVSATNEKLFF	TGTGCCAGCAGTGTCAGTGCAACTAATGAAAAACTGTTTTTT
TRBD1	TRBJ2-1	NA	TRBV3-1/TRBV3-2	CASSRQGVNNEQFF	TGTGCCAGCAGCAGACAGGGGGTAAACAATGAGCAGTTCTTC
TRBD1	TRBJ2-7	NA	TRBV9	CASSPAGRGQFYEQYF	TGTGCCAGCAGCCCAGCGGGCAGGGGGCAATTCTACGAGCAGTACTTC
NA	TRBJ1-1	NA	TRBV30	CAWSPGRGENTEAFF	TGTGCCTGGAGCCCCGGGCGGGGGGAGAACACTGAAGCTTTCTTT
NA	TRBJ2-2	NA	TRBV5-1	CASSLDSNTGELFF	TGCGCCAGCAGCTTGGACTCTAACACCGGGGAGCTGTTTTTT
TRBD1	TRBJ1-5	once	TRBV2	CASRWTGQPQHF	TGTGCCAGCAGGTGGACAGGTCAGCCCCAGCATTTT
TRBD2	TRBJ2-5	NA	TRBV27	CASTPIWGTSGSGGETQYF	TGTGCCAGCACCCCCATCTGGGGGACTAGCGGGAGTGGAGGAGAGACCCAGTACTTC
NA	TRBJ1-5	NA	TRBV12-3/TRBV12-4	CASTPNEAQPQHF	TGTGCCAGCACCCCTAACGAGGCTCAGCCCCAGCATTTT
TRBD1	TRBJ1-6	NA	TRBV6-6	CASSEGQGYSPLHF	TGTGCCAGCAGTGAGGGACAGGGCTACTCACCCCTCCACTTT
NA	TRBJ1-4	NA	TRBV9	CASSVGGTTNEKLFF	TGTGCCAGCAGCGTAGGCGGGACTACTAATGAAAAACTGTTTTTT
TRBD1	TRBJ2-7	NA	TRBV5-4	CASSLRQGRNEQYF	TGTGCCAGCAGCCTCCGACAGGGGCGCAACGAGCAGTACTTC
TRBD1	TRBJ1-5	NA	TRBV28	CASSDRGRGQPQHF	TGTGCCAGCTCGGACAGGGGGCGGGGTCAGCCCCAGCATTTT
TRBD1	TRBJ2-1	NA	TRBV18	CASSKDRGGWNEQFF	TGTGCCAGTTCCAAAGACAGGGGTGGTTGGAATGAGCAGTTCTTC
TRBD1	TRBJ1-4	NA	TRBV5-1	CASSRGTGAREEKLFF	TGCGCCAGCAGCAGAGGGACAGGGGCCCGTGAAGAAAAACTGTTTTTT
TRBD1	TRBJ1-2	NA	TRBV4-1	CASSPWGQDPKGYGYTF	TGCGCCAGCAGCCCCTGGGGACAGGACCCAAAAGGCTATGGCTACACCTTC